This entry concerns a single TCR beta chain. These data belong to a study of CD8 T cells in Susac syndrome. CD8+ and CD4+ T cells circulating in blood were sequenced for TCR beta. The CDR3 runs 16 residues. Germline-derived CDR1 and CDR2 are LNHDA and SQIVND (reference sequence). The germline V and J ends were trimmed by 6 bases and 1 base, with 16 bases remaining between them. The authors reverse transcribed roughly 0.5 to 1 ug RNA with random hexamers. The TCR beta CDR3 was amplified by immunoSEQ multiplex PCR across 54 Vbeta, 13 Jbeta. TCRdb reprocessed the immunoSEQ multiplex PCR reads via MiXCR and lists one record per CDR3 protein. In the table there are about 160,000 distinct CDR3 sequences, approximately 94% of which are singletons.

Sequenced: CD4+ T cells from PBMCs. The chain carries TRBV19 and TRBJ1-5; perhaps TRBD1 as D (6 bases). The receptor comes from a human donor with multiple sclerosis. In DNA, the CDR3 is TGTGCCAGTAGGCCCCCCGGGACACGAAGCAATCAGCCCCAGCATTTT. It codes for CASRPPGTRSNQPQHF.